This T cell receptor beta chain was obtained from a study of blood T cell repertoires in COVID-19. Study context: The analysed material was cDNA or gDNA that came from T cells, B-cell-depleted T cells, or PBMCs.

CDR1 and CDR2 from the germline V gene are SGHNT and YENEEA. This CDR3 is built from 13 residues. Trimming took 5 bases from V and 10 from J; bases not matched to a gene: 5. This clone has only a few counts. The table came from immunoSEQ multiplex PCR; TCRdb's copy has only in-frame clones and leaves some out. The sample lists 53,000 or so clones; roughly nine tenths were seen once. Sequenced: peripheral blood. This TCR came from a man aged 40-49 years with acute or convalescent COVID-19. This sequence joins TRBV11-3 and TRBJ1-6; 7 bases line up with TRBD1. CDR3 region: CASSPDRVSPLHF. Written as DNA, the CDR3 is TGTGCCAGCAGCCCCGACAGGGTATCACCCCTCCACTTT.